This T cell receptor (beta chain) comes out of a study of blood T cells in healthy people across ages (dated by TCRdb to between 2014 and 2016). With respect to the entire study: In model experiments, template switching captured roughly one uniquely barcoded TCR beta cDNA molecule for every two T cells. The study measured age-related changes in TCR beta repertoire diversity using deep sequencing normalized with unique cDNA molecular identifiers. Donors were grouped into four age groups: young (average 16 years), middle-aged (around 39), aged (62) and long-lived (about 89). For two donors (one aged 18 to 29 and one aged 80 or older), the study analyzed two additional independent replicas of 1 million unique cDNA reads from the same blood draw.

The receptor library was made with 5' RACE. For sequencing, an Illumina HiSeq 2500 was employed. A second about 7 to 12 cycle PCR used a sample-barcoded 5' primer and a J-beta primer mix. A unique molecular identifier was introduced onto each TCR beta cDNA molecule by a template-switch 5' adaptor carrying 12 random nucleotides. At least 2.5 million CDR3-containing paired-end reads were obtained from each sample. First-strand cDNA was synthesized from all RNA with the Mint cDNA synthesis kit, primed by a TRBC-specific oligonucleotide. Following uracil-DNA glycosylase treatment, a first 18-cycle PCR with universal primers M1SS and BC2_uni_R was performed on all cDNA. The original pipeline was this. For normalization, 1 million high-quality reads, each with a distinct molecular identifier, were randomly selected from each sample. Instead of being binned into consensus sequences, reads that shared molecular identifiers were thrown out. MiTCR, set to a Q25 quality threshold and the strictest error-elimination algorithm, was used for CDR3 identification, clonotype clustering and error correction. A nonparametric unseen species model with Euler transformation was used to estimate lower-bound total TCR beta diversity. Through fastp at Q25 and MiXCR, TCRdb rebuilt clones from the public reads, retaining in-frame beta chains. Duplicate CDR3 protein sequences are folded into a single record with the most common DNA and genes. For this entry, the V and J calls and clone size follow TCRdb and not the study's own pipeline. The sample data list hundreds of thousands of distinct CDR3 sequences, and about 24% of these were observed just once. Clones ranked in the top ten supply less than 9% of the sample.

What the study reported, not specific to this receptor: Because donor CMV infection status was unknown, age-related changes in expanded clonotypes were potentially confounded. Observed TCR beta diversity per million T cells fell roughly linearly with age, and a significant reduction was already apparent by age around 39. Compared with the aged group, the long-lived group had more naive CD4+ T cells, fewer expanded clones and increased TCR diversity, a pattern suggesting age selection. Conclusive comparison of naive and antigen-experienced compartments was prevented by the profiling of bulk unsorted PBMCs. Estimates of total diversity based on one million sequenced T cells were regarded as lower bounds and as underestimates. Observed TCR beta diversity correlated strongly with the percentage of naive T cells measured by flow cytometry.

As encoded in the germline V gene, CDR1 is MDHEN while CDR2 is SYDVKM. V is shortened by 2 bases, J by 4 bases, and the region joining them spans 8 bases. The CDR3 has 13 amino acids, counting the end cysteine and phenylalanine. Of the read, only the CDR3 DNA is kept; its 39 bases are in frame from base 1. This clonotype was detected only a few times. What this receptor recognizes is not known. With a much larger clone just one base away, this may be a read error. The 40 or so donors, aged about 6 to 95 years, were systemically healthy Caucasian individuals from Russia. Each donor gave approximately 10 milliliters of peripheral blood, collected into EDTA-treated Vacutainer tubes. PBMCs were isolated by Ficoll-Paque density-gradient centrifugation, with at least 7 million obtained per sample. Total RNA was extracted from PBMCs with Trizol reagent, with at least 5 micrograms obtained per sample. Naive CD45RAhigh/CD27high T cell percentages were measured by flow cytometry on a PBMC aliquot from every donor.

The sample also formed part of further work on T cells of mothers and their children. That second publication adds: The donors were nine systemically healthy Caucasian individuals, made up of three mothers and their six children. cDNA synthesis consumed the entire amount of extracted RNA, loaded at 1.5 ug RNA in each 15 ul reaction. In the second PCR, the M1S primer added sample barcodes and 2-4 random nucleotides. Over 8.5 million TCR beta CDR3 reads were obtained for each mother, and approximately 3 million reads were obtained for each child. Thymic selection similarly shapes TCR recombination output in related and unrelated pairs, with minor effect from inherited differences. Normalized repertoire overlap in related mother-child pairs was always slightly higher than in unrelated mother-child pairs, but the difference was never significant. No persistent microchimeric T cell clones were detected, at a sensitivity of 80 to 100 clones per million clonotypes. In the study, deep NGS was used to compare the TCR beta repertoires of mothers and children, and features distinguishing related mother-child pairs from unrelated individuals were sought. The mean age was roughly 44 +/- 4 years for the mothers and around 10 +/- 4 years for the children. Libraries were sequenced on Illumina HiSeq 2000 with 100+100 nt paired-end reads after adapter ligation with NEBNext reagents. To prevent cross-contamination, the mother and child libraries were prepared one month apart and sequenced in separate runs. For each donor, somewhere between roughly 450,000 and 2,100,000 distinct TCR beta clonotypes were identified. Naive TCR beta clonotypes were estimated from low-frequency clonotypes matched to each donor's FACS-determined naive share, without sorting.

The source is a boy younger than 18 in good health. Sequenced input: blood. The V gene is TRBV28 and the J gene is TRBJ2-5; the D segment cannot be called with confidence. The CDR3 sequence is CASSLQVGETQYF. At the DNA level, the sequence is TGTGCCAGCAGTTTACAGGTGGGAGAGACCCAGTACTTC.